These 16 T cell receptor beta chains originate from one sample sequenced in a study of blood T cell repertoires in COVID-19. Assay used: immunoSEQ multiplex PCR; TCRdb lists only in-frame clones, some missing. The data contain about 380,000 clones, around 89% of them singletons. Input material: PBMCs or T cells enriched from blood (not recorded which). The receptors were sampled from a woman between 18 and 29 years old who had recovered from COVID-19.

Concerning this clone: Distinct nucleotide sequences in the sample also encode this CDR3. The chain links TRBV29-1 to TRBJ1-2; 7 nucleotides align to TRBD1. The germline V gene encodes CDR1 SQVTM and CDR2 ANQGSEA. V trimming: 3 bases; J trimming: 4 bases; junction bases outside the gene matches: 2. CDR3 length: 12 amino acids. The CDR3 loop is CSVEGDSYGYTF. The CDR3 region has the DNA TGCAGCGTTGAGGGGGACAGCTATGGCTACACCTTC.

The rearrangement links TRBV7-2 to TRBJ1-2; 10 bases are shared with TRBD1. The CDR3 contains 15 residues. J was trimmed by 5 bases and V by 0 bases; bases with no gene match: 3. Per germline, CDR1 SGHTA and CDR2 FQGNSA. In nucleotides, the CDR3 is TGTGCCAGCAGCTTAGCCCCGGGACAGGGGTATGGCTACACCTTC. This sequence encodes CASSLAPGQGYGYTF.

The CDR3 sequence: CASRLRGQGPYGSPLHF. The DNA of the CDR3 is TGTGCCAGCAGACTAAGAGGTCAGGGGCCTTATGGTTCACCCCTCCACTTT. The chain links TRBV28 to TRBJ1-6, with D possibly being TRBD1 (6 bases). V was cut by 6 bases and J by 9 bases, with 24 bases left in between. The germline gives CDR1 MDHEN, CDR2 SYDVKM. This CDR3 is built from 17 residues.

This clone was seen a handful of times. The chain is built from TRBV5-1 and TRBJ1-2, with TRBD1 matching 7 bases. Germline V CDR1 and CDR2: SGHRS, YFSETQ. Unmatched junction bases numbered 3, after V lost 0 bases and J lost 4 bases. This CDR3 comprises 14 residues. DNA of the CDR3: TGCGCCAGCAGCTTGGCCGACAGGGTCTATGGCTACACCTTC. This sequence encodes CASSLADRVYGYTF. The entire variable domain, with the rest obtained from reference TRBV5-1 and TRBJ1-2, is as follows: KAGVTQTPRYLIKTRGQQVTLSCSPISGHRSVSWYQQTPGQGLQFLFEYFSETQRNKGNFPGRFSGRQFSNSRSEMNVSTLELGDSALYLCASSLADRVYGYTFGSGTRLTVV.

The chain links TRBV5-6 to TRBJ2-1; 8 bases line up with TRBD1. CDR1 is SGHDT, CDR2 YYEEEE, per germline. This CDR3 contains 13 residues. The J segment lost 6 bases and the V segment lost 4 bases, leaving 3 bases of the junction unmatched. The CDR3 nucleotides are TGTGCCAGCAGCAGAGACAGGGGCAATGAGCAGTTCTTC. Translating it yields CASSRDRGNEQFF. Drawing the rest from reference TRBV5-6 and TRBJ2-1, the complete variable domain is DAGVTQSPTHLIKTRGQQVTLRCSPKSGHDTVSWYQQALGQGPQFIFQYYEEEERQRGNFPDRFSGHQFPNYSSELNVNALLLGDSALYLCASSRDRGNEQFFGPGTRLTVL.

This chain connects TRBV2 to TRBJ1-2; D gene uncertain. Germline CDR1 SNHLY, CDR2 FYNNEI. V was trimmed by 7 bases and J by 2 bases, leaving 11 bases between them. This CDR3 is built from 13 residues. CDR3 sequence: CASTRSGNYGYTF. The CDR3, as DNA: TGTGCCAGCACTAGGAGCGGAAACTATGGCTACACCTTC.

The chain couples TRBV6-5 to TRBJ1-1; 10 bases are a match to TRBD1. The V and J ends lost 4 bases and 0 bases, in that order; junction bases with no gene match: 5. Looked up from germline, CDR1 is MNHEY and CDR2 is SVGAGI. There are 16 residues in the CDR3. CDR3 DNA sequence: TGTGCCAGCAGTTGGGACAGGGGAGGAGTGAACACTGAAGCTTTCTTT. Translated, it gives CASSWDRGGVNTEAFF.

The V gene is TRBV4-1, the J gene TRBJ2-7; perhaps TRBD2 as D (5 bases). The V gene lost 1 base and the J gene lost 1 base, with 23 bases spanning the gap. CDR1 and CDR2 from the germline V gene are MGHRA and YSYEKL. This CDR3 is built from 19 residues. DNA for the CDR3: TGCGCCAGCAGCCAAGTTACGGCACGTAGCGTGGGATTTTCCTACGAGCAGTACTTC. Translating it yields CASSQVTARSVGFSYEQYF.

The gene calls are TRBV19 and TRBJ2-7, with D hard to call. Germline V gene sequence: CDR1 LNHDA, CDR2 SQIVND (reference sequence). The CDR3 covers 15 residues. Trimming stripped 3 bases from V and 4 bases from J, with 16 bases between. In nucleotides, the CDR3 is TGTGCCAGTAGTATCGATTTTGGGTCTAGTTACGAGCAGTACTTC. This encodes CASSIDFGSSYEQYF. Full variable domain (missing parts from reference TRBV19 and TRBJ2-7): DGGITQSPKYLFRKEGQNVTLSCEQNLNHDAMYWYRQDPGQGLRLIYYSQIVNDFQKGDIAEGYSVSREKKESFPLTVTSAQKNPTAFYLCASSIDFGSSYEQYFGPGTRLTVT.

The chain uses TRBV19 and TRBJ1-6, with 8 bases fitting TRBD1. V shed 4 bases and J 10 bases; nucleotides not matched to a gene: 6. Germline-derived CDR1 and CDR2 are LNHDA and SQIVND (reference sequence). The CDR3 runs to 14 residues. CDR3 sequence reads: CASSTTGAHSPLHF. The CDR3 DNA reads as TGTGCCAGTAGTACGACAGGGGCTCACTCACCCCTCCACTTT.

This rearrangement joins TRBV7-9 to TRBJ1-4; TRBD1 agrees at 9 bases. With 5 bases clipped from V and 3 bases from J, the junction kept 4 bases outside the gene matches. This CDR3 comprises 15 residues. Germline V gene sequence: CDR1 SEHNR, CDR2 FQNEAQ (reference sequence). The DNA of the CDR3 is TGTGCCAGCAGCCCCTGGGACAGGGCTAATGAAAAACTGTTTTTT. Amino acids: CASSPWDRANEKLFF.

V gene TRBV7-6 combines with J gene TRBJ1-1, with D unclear. The CDR3 consists of 15 residues. Trimming took 1 base from V and 5 from J, leaving 14 bases between them. Germline V CDR1 and CDR2: SGHVS, FNYEAQ. CDR3 sequence reads: CASSLGSGPGTEAFF. The CDR3 nucleotides read TGTGCCAGCAGCTTAGGTTCCGGGCCGGGGACTGAAGCTTTCTTT.

The V gene is TRBV19, the J gene TRBJ1-5, with 8 bases that match TRBD1. The CDR3 is 18 residues long. V shed 0 bases and J 0 bases; nucleotides not matched to a gene: 7. CDR1 and CDR2 (germline): LNHDA, SQIVND (reference sequence). For the CDR3, the DNA is TGTGCCAGTAGTATAGAACAGGGGGTAATTAATAGCAATCAGCCCCAGCATTTT. Its protein product is CASSIEQGVINSNQPQHF.

The chain links TRBV5-5 to TRBJ2-7; D uncertain. Trimming removed 0 bases at V and 2 bases at J, with 9 bases between. Germline V lookup: CDR1 SGHKS, CDR2 YYEKEE (reference sequence). The CDR3 length is 14 residues. The CDR3, as DNA: TGTGCCAGCAGCTTGGGGCACACGACCTACGAGCAGTACTTC. Amino acid sequence: CASSLGHTTYEQYF.

This rearrangement joins TRBV24-1 to TRBJ2-3, with TRBD1 matching over 7 bases. V shed 3 bases, J shed 5 bases, and the junction held 13 bases outside the gene matches. Germline loops: CDR1 KGHDR, CDR2 SFDVKD. This CDR3 is 17 amino acids long. As DNA, the CDR3 is TGTGCCACCAGTGATCTAGCAGGGGGATCAGGTGGAGATACGCAGTATTTT. It translates to CATSDLAGGSGGDTQYF.

V is TRBV15 and J is TRBJ1-1; 7 nucleotides align to TRBD1. Looked up from germline, CDR1 is LNHNV and CDR2 is YYDKDF (reference sequence). Trimming removed 5 bases from V and 4 bases from J; junction bases left unmatched: 7. There are 14 residues in the CDR3. This CDR3 is CATSPRTGATEAFF. The CDR3 DNA sequence: TGTGCCACCAGCCCTCGGACAGGTGCCACTGAAGCTTTCTTT.